This TCR beta chain emerged from a study of T-cell reconstitution after alpha-beta-depleted transplantation in children. The CDR3 extends over 16 amino acids. Germline V gives CDR1 SGHRS, CDR2 YFSETQ. Unmatched junction bases numbered 8, after V lost 6 bases and J lost 4 bases. As it was prepared, the TCRbeta library received unique molecular identifiers. TCRdb analysed the PCR reads with MiXCR anew, one entry per CDR3 protein. The repertoire holds about 20,000 distinct CDR3 sequences, with approximately 10% as singletons. This clonotype was seen ten or more times. This receptor was taken from a human donor who donated a stem cell graft to a child with chronic granulomatous disease. J is TRBJ2-1 and V is TRBV5-1; 12 bases are a match to TRBD2. The starting material was PBMCs from the stem cell graft donor, obtained from the stem cell graft. This CDR3 is CASKFTGTSGYNEQFF. As DNA, the CDR3 is TGCGCCAGCAAATTTACCGGGACTAGCGGGTACAATGAGCAGTTCTTC.